Shown below are 24 T cell receptor beta chains from a single sample sequenced in a study of technical replicates of blood from several donors (dated by TCRdb to the late 2010s). Preparation of the library involved the immunoSEQ multiplex PCR assay. Entries here come from immuneACCESS through TCRdb and include only in-frame sequences with V and J called. Some clones fail to appear in such tables; in the studies checked, an unresolved V gene covers under half of the shortfall, and the cause of the remainder is unknown. Counted in this sample were about 80,000 clones; 95% to 98% of them appeared once. 0.15% to 0.2% of the sample is held by the ten biggest clonotypes. Sequencing input: T cells isolated from PBMCs. Every receptor here comes from a human donor in good health.

The chain's CDR3 is CASSRGLAARDTQYF. CDR3 coding DNA: TGTGCCAGCAGCCGGGGACTAGCGGCCAGGGATACGCAGTATTTT. The chain uses TRBV13 and TRBJ2-3, with 11 bases matching TRBD2. The germline CDR1 and CDR2 sequences are PRHDT and FYEKMQ (reference sequence). V dropped 5 bases and J dropped 6; count of bases not matched to a gene: 7. This CDR3 spans 15 amino acids.

This rearrangement joins TRBV7-9 to TRBJ1-2, with D possibly matching TRBD1 (5 bases). The CDR3 contains 17 residues. Trimming cost V 1 base and J 5 bases, with 20 bases left between them. Germline V CDR1 and CDR2: SEHNR, FQNEAQ (reference sequence). CDR3 nucleotide sequence: TGTGCCAGCAGCTTAGGGATGGACGGGGGTTGGCCATATGGCTACACCTTC. This gives the protein CASSLGMDGGWPYGYTF.

On this clone: Its ends do not fully match the called genes, so a read error is possible. J is TRBJ2-7 and V is TRBV15, with TRBD2 matching 11 bases. Germline CDR1 LNHNV, CDR2 YYDKDF (reference sequence). This CDR3 comprises 16 residues. The CDR3 DNA reads as TGTGCCACCAGCAGAGAATTGACTAGCGGGAACCGCGAGCGGTACTTC. This gives the protein CATSRELTSGNRERYF.

The chain combines TRBV5-1 with TRBJ2-5; 9 bases match TRBD1. CDR1 and CDR2 from the germline V gene are SGHRS and YFSETQ. J was trimmed by 4 bases and V by 4 bases; bases with no gene match: 2. CDR3 size: 13 residues. The CDR3 loop is CASSPDRGETQYF. The CDR3 DNA reads as TGCGCCAGCAGCCCGGACAGGGGAGAGACCCAGTACTTC.

The chain links TRBV29-1 to TRBJ1-3; tentative D call: TRBD1 (6 bases). The ends were cut back, 6 bases at V and 2 bases at J, with 20 bases in the middle. Germline V gene sequence: CDR1 SQVTM, CDR2 ANQGSEA. The CDR3 length is 16 residues. The CDR3 sequence: CSVETGTLEAGNTIYF. The DNA for the CDR3 is TGCAGCGTAGAAACCGGGACATTAGAGGCTGGAAACACCATATATTTT.

The chain carries TRBV6-1 and TRBJ2-1, with TRBD2 identical over 11 bases. CDR1 is MNHNS and CDR2 is SASEGT in the germline V gene. The CDR3 contains 18 residues. Unmatched junction bases numbered 8, after V lost 4 bases and J lost 0 bases. CDR3: CASSVSLAGGRSYNEQFF. CDR3 in DNA: TGTGCCAGCAGTGTTTCGCTAGCGGGGGGACGCTCCTACAATGAGCAGTTCTTC.

In this sample, this clone turned up once. The chain has TRBV29-1 and TRBJ2-2; TRBD1 matches at 7 bases. The CDR3 is 15 amino acids. Germline CDR1 and CDR2: SQVTM and ANQGSEA. The ends lost 6 bases at V and 6 bases at J; junction bases unmatched: 13. Here the CDR3 DNA reads TGCAGCGTCACAGGGACAGTGACTCTGTCCGGGGAGCTGTTTTTT. It encodes CSVTGTVTLSGELFF.

This chain connects TRBV19 to TRBJ1-5, with 7 positions matching TRBD1. Looked up from germline, CDR1 is LNHDA and CDR2 is SQIVND (reference sequence). Trimming took 6 bases from V and 2 from J; bases not matched to a gene: 7. The CDR3 is 15 residues long. Here the CDR3 reads CASSPQGTRNQPQHF. The CDR3 region has the DNA TGTGCCAGTAGCCCACAGGGGACCCGCAATCAGCCCCAGCATTTT.

The chain uses TRBV11-2 and TRBJ2-4, with D hard to call. The length of the CDR3 is 18 residues. The V gene lost 1 base and the J gene lost 7 bases, with 23 bases spanning the gap. In germline, CDR1 is SGHAT, CDR2 FQNNGV. CDR3 DNA sequence: TGTGCCAGCAGCTTAGGCCCCAGCTCCCAGAGGTCCTTGAACATTCAGTACTTC. Amino acid sequence: CASSLGPSSQRSLNIQYF.

The CDR3 DNA is TGTGCCAGCAGCTTGGGGGGGGCGAATCAGCCCCAGCATTTT. It encodes CASSLGGANQPQHF. The rearrangement joins TRBV7-9 to TRBJ1-5; perhaps TRBD1 as D (6 bases). Germline values: CDR1 SEHNR, CDR2 FQNEAQ (reference sequence). Trimming took off 3 bases at V and 4 bases at J, with 10 bases between the two ends. The CDR3 is 14 residues long.

The chain employs TRBV6-1 and TRBJ2-1; 9 bases line up with TRBD2. The CDR3 is made up of 14 amino acids. V lost 6 bases to trimming and J lost 3 bases; unmatched junction nucleotides: 3. CDR1 MNHNS and CDR2 SASEGT come from the germline V gene. The DNA of the CDR3 is TGTGCCAGCAGCGTTAGCGGGAGCTACAATGAGCAGTTCTTC. Translated: CASSVSGSYNEQFF.

This chain links TRBV4-1 with TRBJ1-1; D not resolved. The CDR3 spans 18 residues. V gave up 1 base and J gave up 10 bases, with 28 bases separating them. Germline V gives CDR1 MGHRA, CDR2 YSYEKL. CDR3 residues: CASSQVPQRVNDPRGAFF. CDR3 nucleotide sequence: TGCGCCAGCAGCCAAGTACCACAGAGGGTCAACGATCCGAGAGGAGCTTTCTTT.

A single count supports this clone. The DNA of the CDR3 is TGTGCCTGGAGTGTAGGGACAGGGGAATACGAGCAGTACTTC. Translating gives CAWSVGTGEYEQYF. The V and J genes are TRBV30 and TRBJ2-7; 10 bases match TRBD1. Trimming removed 0 bases from V and 4 bases from J; junction bases left unmatched: 3. Germline loops: CDR1 GTSNPN, CDR2 SVGIG (reference sequence). This CDR3 has 14 amino acids.

This chain links TRBV29-1 with TRBJ2-7; 7 bases agree with TRBD1. After removal of 4 bases from V and 2 bases from J, the junction contained 5 bases not matched to a gene. Looked up from germline, CDR1 is SQVTM and CDR2 is ANQGSEA. The length of the CDR3 is 13 residues. The CDR3 reads CSVGNRGTYEQYF. DNA for the CDR3: TGCAGCGTTGGGAACAGGGGAACCTACGAGCAGTACTTC.

The chain carries TRBV2 and TRBJ2-7; 9 bases align to TRBD1. CDR3 length equals 15 residues. CDR1 is SNHLY and CDR2 is FYNNEI in the germline V gene. V lost 10 bases and J lost 3; bases outside the gene matches: 13. DNA for the CDR3: TGTGCCACCGAAACTCCGGGACAGGGTCTCTACGAGCAGTACTTC. Amino acid sequence: CATETPGQGLYEQYF.

The chain combines TRBV15 with TRBJ2-3; 7 bases match TRBD2. This CDR3 region has 17 residues. V lost 5 bases, J lost 0 bases, and 11 bases stayed unmatched. The germline CDR1 and CDR2 sequences are LNHNV and YYDKDF (reference sequence). The CDR3 DNA is TGTGCCACCAGCCGAGCGAGGGTTAGCGGGAGCACAGATACGCAGTATTTT. This encodes CATSRARVSGSTDTQYF.

The gene calls are TRBV7-2 and TRBJ1-1; TRBD1 aligns across 8 bases. V shed 4 bases, J shed 1 base, and the junction held 2 bases outside the gene matches. This CDR3 is 14 amino acids long. Germline CDR1 reads SGHTA; CDR2 reads FQGNSA. DNA for the CDR3: TGTGCCAGCAGCTCAGGACAGGGGAACACTGAAGCTTTCTTT. It translates to CASSSGQGNTEAFF. The complete variable domain, with remaining parts taken from reference TRBV7-2 and TRBJ1-1, reads GAGVSQSPSNKVTEKGKDVELRCDPISGHTALYWYRQSLGQGLEFLIYFQGNSAPDKSGLPSDRFSAERTGGSVSTLTIQRTQQEDSAVYLCASSSGQGNTEAFFGQGTRLTVV.

The chain links TRBV9 to TRBJ1-1, with unresolved D. This CDR3 contains 13 residues. With 2 bases removed from V and 1 base from J, the gap between germline ends came to 6 bases. Germline V gives CDR1 SGDLS, CDR2 YYNGEE. Here the CDR3 reads CASSVSGNTEAFF. CDR3 bases: TGTGCCAGCAGCGTTTCAGGGAACACTGAAGCTTTCTTT.

J is TRBJ2-2 and V is TRBV6-6; TRBD2 is a possible D gene (6 bases). Germline CDR1 is MNHNY and CDR2 is SVGAGI (reference sequence). The CDR3 sequence is 13 residues long. V was shortened by 5 bases and J by 6 bases, with 10 bases between the two germline ends. This CDR3 reads CASSLSGAGELFF. Here the CDR3 DNA reads TGTGCCAGCAGTCTTTCGGGGGCCGGGGAGCTGTTTTTT.

The gene calls are TRBV7-8 and TRBJ1-6; maybe TRBD1 (5 bases). The CDR3 loop spans 15 amino acids. V lost 1 base and J 10 bases, leaving 14 bases between the germline ends. Germline V CDR1 and CDR2: SGHVS, FQNEAQ. The DNA of the CDR3 is TGTGCCAGCAGCTTAGTGCACGGGGGGGGATCACCCCTCCACTTT. This gives the protein CASSLVHGGGSPLHF.

CDR3 coding DNA: TGTGCCATCAGTGAAGGGCGACTAGCGGGAAGTGACAATGAGCAGTTCTTC. It codes for CAISEGRLAGSDNEQFF. The chain recombines TRBV10-3 with TRBJ2-1, with 11 bases that match TRBD2. V lost 3 bases, J lost 5 bases, and 9 bases stayed unmatched. The CDR3 has 17 amino acids. Germline V gives CDR1 ENHRY, CDR2 SYGVKD.

The CDR3 spells CASTTRSYSHRGMNTEAFF. CDR3 sequence (DNA): TGTGCCAGCACCACCCGTTCGTATTCCCACCGAGGGATGAACACTGAAGCTTTCTTT. The chain couples TRBV28 to TRBJ1-1, with D unclear. This CDR3 has 19 amino acids. Trimming pared 7 bases from V and 0 bases from J, leaving 27 bases between. The germline gives CDR1 MDHEN, CDR2 SYDVKM.

The count of this clone is one. The chain joins TRBV30 to TRBJ1-2, with D perhaps TRBD1 (6 bases). The germline V gene encodes CDR1 GTSNPN and CDR2 SVGIG (reference sequence). Trimming shortened V by 2 bases and J by 8 bases, and 15 bases separated the two germline ends. CDR3 length: 13 residues. CDR3 sequence reads: CAWSLDRLYGYTF. The CDR3 DNA reads TGTGCCTGGAGTTTGGACAGACTCTACGGCTACACCTTC.

The V call is TRBV5-1, the J call TRBJ1-2; tentatively, D is TRBD1 (6 bases). V lost 0 bases and J lost 3, with 15 bases in between. CDR3 length equals 16 residues. Germline V gives CDR1 SGHRS, CDR2 YFSETQ. The CDR3 DNA follows: TGCGCCAGCAGCTTGGCCGTCGGGGGGCGTGACTATGGCTACACCTTC. Translated, it gives CASSLAVGGRDYGYTF.